This T cell receptor beta chain derives from a study of blood T cell repertoires in COVID-19 (dated by TCRdb to about 2020). Some background on the complete study: Samples covering the acute and convalescent phases of COVID-19 were provided by collaborators in the United States, Italy and Spain. The dataset comprised deeply sampled blood TCRbeta repertoires from subjects exposed to, actively infected with, or recovered from COVID-19. Where HLA class I and class II types were available, the types were taken from metadata supplied by the sample provider, not from assay-based typing. The prospective study material was composed of cDNA or gDNA derived from T cells, B-cell-depleted T cells, or PBMCs. Nearly every sample came with metadata listing a de-identified subject ID, COVID-19 status, age in years and sex. The repertoires were released in a freely available public database meant as a resource for research on the immune response to SARS-CoV-2. The samples were drawn from two sources: the first 160 participants of the ongoing ImmuneRACE study, and over 950 subjects contributed by 6 global collaborators. What the work shows at the level of the full study, not this receptor alone: The amount of clinical and demographic metadata varied by source and participant and was provided uncurated.

Trimming takes 4 bases off V and 4 bases off J; junction bases not matched to a gene: 6. From the cysteine through the phenylalanine, the CDR3 covers 15 amino acids. The kept DNA is CDR3 alone, 45 bases in frame from the first base. CDR1 SGHTA and CDR2 FQGNSA were looked up in the germline V gene. TCRbeta CDR3 regions were amplified from genomic DNA by means of the immunoSEQ Assay, a bias-controlled multiplex PCR. Under the source paper's analysis protocol: Nucleated cell counts per sample were estimated from amplification of reference gene primers within the assay. To quantify the absolute abundance of each unique TCRbeta CDR3 rearrangement, sequence reads were collapsed and filtered. For each sample, productive Simpson clonality was calculated as the square root of Simpson's diversity index across productive rearrangements. This immuneACCESS table, as held by TCRdb, lists in-frame sequences with V and J called but not all clones. Of the missing ones, under half trace to an unresolved V gene in checked studies; the others have no known cause. D and trimming were read from the DNA, whereas the V and J calls and clone size are those reported in that table. A total of 150,000 to 200,000 clones appear in this sample, roughly four fifths of them only once. The top ten constitute 12% of the sample.

About this clone: It lacks a known antigen. The input lacks base qualities; no much larger clone sits a single base away.

At one collaborating source in Seattle, patients were enrolled during active infection and were followed longitudinally through the course of disease. The collaborating institutions used their own protocols to collect whole blood in K2EDTA tubes. Collaborator samples were shipped for TCRbeta analysis as frozen whole blood, isolated PBMCs, or DNA extracted from either sample type. The sample comprised peripheral blood. This receptor was obtained from a woman older than 75 with COVID-19, enrolled during active disease. Here the chain combines TRBV7-2 and TRBJ1-4, with 7 junctional bases fitting TRBD1. For the CDR3, the sequence is CASSSGTVINEKLFF. The sequenced DNA is TGTGCCAGCAGCTCCGGGACAGTTATTAATGAAAAACTGTTTTTT.